This T cell receptor beta chain was recorded in a study of OX40 agonist ivuxolimab in advanced cancers. Background for the entire study: Ivuxolimab, which targeted the costimulatory receptor OX40 (CD134), was an agonistic, fully human IgG2 monoclonal antibody. Intravenous ivuxolimab was administered to patients every 2 weeks at six dose levels: 0.01, 0.1, 0.3, 1.5, 3 and 10 mg/kg. The monotherapy dose-escalation portion (N of about 49 patients) of the phase I ivuxolimab trial is reported in the paper. Of the roughly 54 patients in dose escalation, 19 had hepatocellular carcinoma, about 15 had melanoma, 9 had renal cell carcinoma and 9 had head and neck cancer. Partial responses occurred in three dose-escalation patients: two with cutaneous melanoma and one with hepatocellular carcinoma. In the dose-escalation cohort, 70% to 85% of patients were male, and the mean age was 60 years with a range of roughly 20 to 85. Peripheral TCRbeta sequencing was intended to test whether TCR sequence diversity was altered and clonal T-cell expansion was caused by ivuxolimab. Patients were allowed to have had prior anti-PD-1, anti-PD-L1 or anti-CTLA-4 therapy, and around two fifths of the dose-escalation patients had been treated with checkpoint inhibitors.

For sequencing of the TCRbeta CDR3 region, genomic DNA was extracted from the sorted cells. The immunoSEQ Assay was used for sequencing of TCRbeta CDR3 regions. The table was pulled from immuneACCESS by TCRdb, which kept in-frame rearrangements only. Such tables lose some clones; where checked, under half of the loss comes from unresolved V genes, and the rest has no known cause. In all, the sample holds roughly 30,000 clones, and 88% of those were seen once. The biggest ten clones account for roughly 40% of the sample. For this clone: It lacks a known antigen. No much larger clonotype is one base removed from it; base qualities were not supplied.

From the germline V gene, CDR1 is SGHRS and CDR2 is YFSETQ. Trimming removed 0 bases from V and 5 bases from J, leaving 9 bases between the germline ends. Its CDR3 holds 13 amino acids, cysteine through phenylalanine. Only the CDR3 part of the read is kept: 39 bases, read in frame from the first base. Patients with autoimmune disease history or receiving systemic immunosuppression were excluded from the trial. In every dose cohort, peripheral blood was drawn for TCR sequencing at baseline, cycle 4 day 1, and cycle 7 day 1. The samples were drawn from a first-in-human, open-label, multicenter phase I dose-escalation trial of ivuxolimab. The trial enrolled adults with locally advanced or metastatic head and neck squamous cell, hepatocellular, melanoma or renal cell carcinoma. Before TCR sequencing, CD4+ and CD8+ T cells were separately sorted from peripheral blood. Beyond this particular receptor, the publication reports: After ivuxolimab, expanded clones were on average more numerous among CD8+ T cells than among CD4+ T cells. Low levels of normalized T-cell clonal expansion were also seen in some patients who did not respond. In partial responders in the 0.1-3.0 mg/kg groups, normalized peripheral clonal expansion was found to be among the lowest, especially among CD8+ T cells. The antigen specificity of the peripheral T cells that underwent clonal expansion was not determined. At doses from 0.1 to 3.0 mg/kg, clonal expansion was seen in both CD4+ and CD8+ blood T cells between baseline and week 6.

In this chain, TRBV5-1 is recombined with TRBJ2-7; a tentative D call is TRBD1 (5 bases match). The TCR comes from an adult with an advanced solid tumor such as melanoma, head and neck, liver or kidney cancer. Sequenced material: CD4+ or CD8+ T cells sorted from blood, taken in a trial of the OX40 agonist ivuxolimab. The DNA sequence is given as TGCGCCAGCAGCTTGGCAGGGTTACACGAGCAGTACTTC. Its protein reads: CASSLAGLHEQYF.